This T cell receptor beta chain originates from a study of regulatory T cells in long-lasting Graves disease. Time point described: newly diagnosed GD, antithyroid drugs for less than 3 months. Preparation of the TCR library used RNA extracted from PBMCs. Building of the TCR beta libraries involved iRepertoire HTBI primers and Arm-PCR of CDR3 regions. Using its own MiXCR run on the multiplex PCR reads, TCRdb lists one record per CDR3 protein. The sample consists of around 480,000 distinct CDR3 sequences, about 16% of them appearing once. The CDR3 extends over 14 amino acids. V was clipped by 5 bases and J by 5 bases, with 14 bases between them. The germline gives CDR1 MNHEY, CDR2 SVGEGT. In its sample, this clonotype was seen many times. These data were likewise used in another study, on T cells in Graves' hyperthyroidism and ophthalmopathy. From that study: Within blood appeared most thyroid clonotypes that had expanded above 0.001.

The sample consisted of peripheral blood mononuclear cells (PBMCs), taken at new diagnosis, from a patient treated with antithyroid drugs. This TCR was sampled from a man in his forties or fifties with Graves disease. The genes are TRBV6-2 or TRBV6-3 and TRBJ2-3; D not certain. As DNA, the CDR3 is TGTGCCAGCAGTGATGGTCTGGTGGGAGATACGCAGTATTTT. It yields the protein CASSDGLVGDTQYF.